This T cell receptor beta chain derives from a study of response to subunit inactivated influenza vaccine. Overall study findings and caveats: Authors suggested seasonal influenza vaccinations each recruit few new T cells.

In TCRdb, the RT-PCR reads were re-called with MiXCR into one record per CDR3 protein. The table shows over 150,000 distinct CDR3 sequences, with around a tenth occurring only once. As for this clonotype: Its antigen is still unknown.

Sequences were derived from CD8+ T cells sorted from PBMCs, sampled less than 30 months after vaccination. The receptor's source is a man aged 45-69 years who received an inactivated influenza vaccine.

The CDR3 here is CASSQESLQGSNEKLFF. CDR3 coding DNA: TGTGCCAGCAGCCAAGAGAGCCTACAGGGCTCTAATGAAAAACTGTTTTTT. The chain has TRBV3-1 and TRBJ1-4, with D tentatively TRBD1 (6 bases). The CDR3 has 17 amino acids. Trimming shortened V by 0 bases and J by 3 bases, and 14 bases separated the two germline ends. Germline V lookup: CDR1 LGHDT, CDR2 YNNKEL (reference sequence).